These 4 T cell receptor beta chains were sequenced from one sample in a study of blood T cell repertoires in COVID-19. Clones were sequenced by immunoSEQ multiplex PCR, and TCRdb holds only the in-frame ones, with some missing. Of some 62,000 clones in the sample, more than 75% were seen once. Sequenced sample: peripheral blood. Receptor source: a man in his 60s with COVID-19, enrolled during active disease.

This clone has just a few counts. The chain recombines TRBV4-1 with TRBJ1-2; 7 nucleotides line up with TRBD1. V lost 3 bases and J lost 8; bases outside the gene matches: 12. There are 15 residues in the CDR3. The germline gives CDR1 MGHRA, CDR2 YSYEKL. The CDR3 DNA is TGCGCCAGCAGCCAGCCGGGACAGATTCTCAAGGGCTACACCTTC. Translation: CASSQPGQILKGYTF.

The V call is TRBV28, the J call TRBJ2-7; 11 nucleotides align to TRBD1. This CDR3 region has 16 residues. CDR1 and CDR2 from the germline V gene are MDHEN and SYDVKM. V shed 4 bases and J 5 bases; nucleotides not matched to a gene: 10. CDR3 coding DNA: TGTGCCAGCAGTTATTCGGCGGGACAGGGGGGTCACGAGCAGTACTTC. Amino acids: CASSYSAGQGGHEQYF.

The chain combines TRBV6-2 or TRBV6-3 with TRBJ1-2, with a possible D match to TRBD1 (6 bases). The CDR3 has 16 amino acids. CDR1 is MNHEY and CDR2 is SVGEGT in the germline V gene. Trimming took 5 bases from V and 8 from J, leaving 24 bases between them. The CDR3 sequence: CASSANPGQLSIGYTF. Here the CDR3 DNA reads TGTGCCAGCAGTGCTAACCCTGGACAGCTATCTATCGGCTACACCTTC.

The gene calls are TRBV14 and TRBJ2-5; D call uncertain. Germline CDR1 is SGHDN and CDR2 is FVKESK. V shed 4 bases and J shed 5 bases, with 8 bases lying between them. The CDR3 has 12 residues. CDR3 amino acids: CASSLFRETQYF. CDR3 nucleotide sequence: TGTGCCAGCAGCCTCTTCAGGGAGACCCAGTACTTC.